The entry below gives a single T cell receptor beta chain sequence along with its context. Antigen unknown. Described time point: newly diagnosed GD, antithyroid drugs for less than 3 months. From RNA extracted from PBMCs, the TCR library was made. The data were obtained in a study of regulatory T cells in long-lasting Graves disease. Study-wide results and caveats: There were preferences for TRBV28, TRBJ1-2 and TRBJ2-5 in persistent disease.

CDR3 length: 14 amino acids. Germline CDR1 reads LNHDA; CDR2 reads SQIVND (reference sequence). V was shortened by 3 bases and J by 5 bases, with 12 bases between the two germline ends. Assembly of TCR beta libraries relied on iRepertoire HTBI primers together with Arm-PCR of CDR3 regions. Each CDR3 protein is one row after TCRdb ran MiXCR on the multiplex PCR reads. The sample records about 530,000 distinct CDR3 sequences, roughly 16% being singletons. These data also featured in a second study, about T cells in Graves' hyperthyroidism and ophthalmopathy.

The material sequenced was peripheral blood mononuclear cells (PBMCs), taken at new diagnosis, from a patient treated with antithyroid drugs. This receptor was obtained from a woman aged 35 to 59 with Graves disease. V gene TRBV19 combines with J gene TRBJ2-3, with a tentative D call TRBD2 (5 bases). This CDR3 is CASSMTTVLDTQYF. The CDR3 DNA follows: TGTGCCAGTAGTATGACTACAGTCCTAGATACGCAGTATTTT.